This TCR beta chain was observed in a study of blood T cell repertoires in COVID-19 (dated by TCRdb to the early 2020s). About the study as a whole: Samples covering the acute and convalescent phases of COVID-19 were provided by collaborators in the United States, Italy and Spain. The samples were drawn from two sources: the first 160 participants of the ongoing ImmuneRACE study, and fewer than 1,500 subjects contributed by 6 global collaborators. The repertoires were released in a freely available public database intended as a resource for research on the immune response to SARS-CoV-2. The material from the prospective study consisted of cDNA or gDNA derived from T cells, B-cell-depleted T cells, or PBMCs. Nearly every sample came with metadata listing a de-identified subject ID, COVID-19 status, age in years and sex. Where available, HLA class I and class II types were obtained from metadata supplied by the sample provider rather than from assay-based typing. Deeply sampled blood TCRbeta repertoires from subjects exposed to, actively infected with, or recovered from COVID-19 were included in the dataset. The investigation overall reported the following: The quantity of clinical and demographic metadata differed by source and by participant and was supplied without curation.

The cysteine opens and the phenylalanine closes a CDR3 of 16 amino acids. Only the CDR3 portion is preserved as DNA: 48 bases, with reading frame beginning at the first base. CDR1 KGHDR and CDR2 SFDVKD are derived from the germline V gene. V is cut back by 2 bases and J by 5 bases, with 9 bases in the junction unmatched. Regarding this clone: The target of this receptor is not known. No base quality values were provided; no much bigger clone lies one nucleotide off.

At one collaborating source in Seattle, patients were enrolled during active infection and were followed longitudinally through the course of disease. Whole blood was collected in K2EDTA tubes by collaborating institutions according to the institutions' own protocols. Collaborator samples were shipped for TCRbeta analysis as frozen whole blood, isolated PBMCs, or DNA extracted from either sample type. The immunoSEQ Assay, a bias-controlled multiplex PCR, was used to amplify TCRbeta CDR3 regions from genomic DNA. As for the authors' bioinformatics: Within the assay, amplification of reference gene primers was used to estimate how many nucleated cells each sample contained. To quantify the absolute abundance of each unique TCRbeta CDR3 rearrangement, sequence reads were collapsed and filtered. For each sample, productive Simpson clonality was calculated by taking the square root of Simpson's diversity index across productive rearrangements. The table was pulled from immuneACCESS by TCRdb, which kept in-frame rearrangements only. Such tables lose some clones; where checked, under half of the loss comes from unresolved V genes, and the rest has no known cause. V, J and clone size derive from that table, while D and trimming were established from the DNA sequence. This sample gives fewer than 500,000 clones in total; around 90% of them show up just once. 0.7% to 0.85% of the sample is held by the ten biggest clonotypes.

This clonotype was sampled from a man aged 18 to 30 with COVID-19, enrolled during active disease. The specimen sequenced was peripheral blood. Rearrangement joined TRBV24-1 to TRBJ2-3, with 7 bases in between that match TRBD2. Read as DNA, the sequence is TGTGCCACCAGTGATTCCGGGGGGATCGTAAGAGATACGCAGTATTTT. The resulting protein is CATSDSGGIVRDTQYF.